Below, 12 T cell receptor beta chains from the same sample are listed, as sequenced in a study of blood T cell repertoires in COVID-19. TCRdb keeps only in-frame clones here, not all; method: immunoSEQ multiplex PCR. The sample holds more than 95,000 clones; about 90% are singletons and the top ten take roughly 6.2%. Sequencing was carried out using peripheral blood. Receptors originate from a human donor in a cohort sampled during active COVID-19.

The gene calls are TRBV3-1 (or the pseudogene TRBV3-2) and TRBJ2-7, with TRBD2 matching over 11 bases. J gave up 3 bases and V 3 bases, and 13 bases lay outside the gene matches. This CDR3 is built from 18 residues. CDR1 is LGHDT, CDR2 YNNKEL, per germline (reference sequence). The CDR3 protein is CASSQRTSGSRSVYEQYF. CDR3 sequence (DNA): TGTGCCAGCAGCCAGAGAACTAGCGGGAGCCGGTCGGTCTACGAGCAGTACTTC.

CDR3 region: CASSLEAGWGTDTQYF. In DNA, the CDR3 is TGTGCCAGCAGCTTGGAAGCAGGGTGGGGTACAGATACGCAGTATTTT. The chain is built from TRBV5-6 and TRBJ2-3, with D tentatively TRBD1 (5 bases). Germline V lookup: CDR1 SGHDT, CDR2 YYEEEE. The CDR3 length is 16 residues. V lost 0 bases and J 3 bases, leaving 14 bases between the germline ends.

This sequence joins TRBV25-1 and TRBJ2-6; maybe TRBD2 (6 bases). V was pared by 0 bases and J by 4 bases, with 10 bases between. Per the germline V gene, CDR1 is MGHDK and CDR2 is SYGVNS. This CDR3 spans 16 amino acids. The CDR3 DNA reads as TGTGCCAGCAGTGAATATGGGGGGTCCGGGGCCAACGTCCTGACTTTC. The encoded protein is CASSEYGGSGANVLTF.

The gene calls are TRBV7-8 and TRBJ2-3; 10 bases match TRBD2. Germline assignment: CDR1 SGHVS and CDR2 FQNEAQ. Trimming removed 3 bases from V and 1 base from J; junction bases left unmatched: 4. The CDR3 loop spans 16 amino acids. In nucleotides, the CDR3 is TGTGCCAGCAGCTTGGTAGCGGGAGGACGCACAGATACGCAGTATTTT. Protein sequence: CASSLVAGGRTDTQYF.

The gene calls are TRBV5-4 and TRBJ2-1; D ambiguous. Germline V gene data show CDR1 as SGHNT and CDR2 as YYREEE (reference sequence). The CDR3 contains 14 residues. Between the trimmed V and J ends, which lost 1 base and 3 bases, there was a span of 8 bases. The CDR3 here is CASSLKSSYNEQFF. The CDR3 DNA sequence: TGTGCCAGCAGCTTGAAGTCCAGCTACAATGAGCAGTTCTTC. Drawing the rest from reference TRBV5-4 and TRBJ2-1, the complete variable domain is ETGVTQSPTHLIKTRGQQVTLRCSSQSGHNTVSWYQQALGQGPQFIFQYYREEENGRGNFPPRFSGLQFPNYSSELNVNALELDDSALYLCASSLKSSYNEQFFGPGTRLTVL.

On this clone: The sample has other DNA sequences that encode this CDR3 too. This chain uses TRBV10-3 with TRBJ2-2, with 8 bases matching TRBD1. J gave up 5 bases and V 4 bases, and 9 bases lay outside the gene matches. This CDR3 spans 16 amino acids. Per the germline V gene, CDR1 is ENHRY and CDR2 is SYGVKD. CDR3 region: CAISVQRQGATGELFF. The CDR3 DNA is TGTGCCATCAGTGTACAACGGCAGGGGGCGACCGGGGAGCTGTTTTTT.

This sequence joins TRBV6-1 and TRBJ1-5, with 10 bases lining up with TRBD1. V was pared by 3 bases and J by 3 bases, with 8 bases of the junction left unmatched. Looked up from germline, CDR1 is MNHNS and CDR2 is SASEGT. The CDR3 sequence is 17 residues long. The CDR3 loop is CASSDFRDRGHNQPQHF. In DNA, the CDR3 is TGTGCCAGCAGTGATTTCCGGGACAGGGGTCACAATCAGCCCCAGCATTTT.

The DNA for the CDR3 is TGTGCCAGCAGCCAAGATCCAGGGTTTGGCTACACCTTC. It yields the protein CASSQDPGFGYTF. The chain is built from TRBV3-1 (or the pseudogene TRBV3-2) and TRBJ1-2; D possibly corresponds to TRBD1 (5 bases). V was shortened by 0 bases and J by 7 bases, with 9 bases between the two germline ends. There are 13 residues in the CDR3. Germline assignment: CDR1 LGHDT and CDR2 YNNKEL (reference sequence).

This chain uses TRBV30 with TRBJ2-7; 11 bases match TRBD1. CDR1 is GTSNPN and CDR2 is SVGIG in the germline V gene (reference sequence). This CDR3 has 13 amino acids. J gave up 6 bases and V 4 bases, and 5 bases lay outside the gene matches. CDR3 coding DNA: TGTGCCTGGACCAAGGACAGGGGGCGCGAGCAGTACTTC. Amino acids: CAWTKDRGREQYF. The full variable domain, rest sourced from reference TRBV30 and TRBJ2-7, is SQTIHQWPATLVQPVGSPLSLECTVEGTSNPNLYWYRQAAGRGLQLLFYSVGIGQISSEVPQNLSASRPQDRQFILSSKKLLLSDSGFYLCAWTKDRGREQYFGPGTRLTVT.

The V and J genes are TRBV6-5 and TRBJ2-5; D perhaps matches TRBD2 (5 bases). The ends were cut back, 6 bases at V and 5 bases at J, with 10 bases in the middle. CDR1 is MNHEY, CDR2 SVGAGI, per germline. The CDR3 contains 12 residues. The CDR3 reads CASSRSGETQYF. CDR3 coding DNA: TGTGCCAGCAGCCGATCGGGGGAGACCCAGTACTTC.

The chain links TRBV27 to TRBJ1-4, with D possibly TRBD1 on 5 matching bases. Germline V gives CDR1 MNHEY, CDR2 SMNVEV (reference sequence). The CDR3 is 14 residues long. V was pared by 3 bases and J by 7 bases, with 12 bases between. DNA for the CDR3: TGTGCCAGCAGTTTTGACCGGAGGGGTGAAAAACTGTTTTTT. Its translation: CASSFDRRGEKLFF.

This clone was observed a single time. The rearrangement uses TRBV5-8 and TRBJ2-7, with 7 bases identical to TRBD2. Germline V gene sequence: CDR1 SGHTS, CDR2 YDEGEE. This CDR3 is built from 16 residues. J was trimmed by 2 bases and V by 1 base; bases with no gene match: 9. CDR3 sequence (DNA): TGTGCCAGCAGCTTGTGGGCGGGAGCGGACACCTACGAGCAGTACTTC. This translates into CASSLWAGADTYEQYF. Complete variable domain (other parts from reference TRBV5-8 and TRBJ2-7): EAGVTQSPTHLIKTRGQQATLRCSPISGHTSVYWYQQALGLGLQFLLWYDEGEERNRGNFPPRFSGRQFPNYSSELNVNALELEDSALYLCASSLWAGADTYEQYFGPGTRLTVT.